The 3 T cell receptor beta chains below were found in one sample sequenced in a study of spatial heterogeneity in lung cancer. Findings and limits, study-wide: Tumors with more nonsynonymous mutations had more expanded intratumoral alpha and beta TCRs.

MiXCR was run by TCRdb on the 5' RACE reads, yielding one entry per CDR3 protein. Seen here are 7,500 to 10,000 distinct CDR3 sequences, around 8.7% observed once, and the top ten hold 13%. As to time point: sample taken at primary tumor resection. Their cognate antigens are unknown. Material: lung tumor tissue, obtained at surgery. The receptors originated from a female donor with early-stage non-small cell lung cancer.

The chain has TRBV4-3 and TRBJ2-1; 11 bases are shared with TRBD2. The germline V gene encodes CDR1 LGHNA and CDR2 YSLEER. The CDR3 loop spans 16 amino acids. The V and J ends lost 1 base and 5 bases, in that order; junction bases with no gene match: 4. The CDR3 loop is CASSQAGLAVDNEQFF. Written as DNA, the CDR3 is TGCGCCAGCAGCCAAGCGGGACTAGCGGTAGACAATGAGCAGTTCTTC.

This clonotype came up many times. This chain connects TRBV6-1 to TRBJ1-5; D may be TRBD1 (6 bases). The CDR3 covers 16 residues. Germline V gives CDR1 MNHNS, CDR2 SASEGT. Trimming pared 7 bases from V and 7 bases from J, leaving 23 bases between. The CDR3 coding sequence is TGTGCCAGCACGTTCGGAGGGGGGCCCTGGGGCCAGCCCCAGCATTTT. It codes for CASTFGGGPWGQPQHF.

This sequence joins TRBV27 and TRBJ1-2; D is unclear. The CDR3 is 16 residues long. Trimming left V 2 bases short and J 1 base short, with 14 bases between. In germline, CDR1 is MNHEY, CDR2 SMNVEV (reference sequence). The CDR3 loop is CASSLNGVGSNYGYTF. The CDR3 DNA reads as TGTGCCAGCAGTTTAAACGGGGTTGGGAGTAACTATGGCTACACCTTC.